The 8 T cell receptor beta chains below come from one sample, sequenced in a study of blood T cell repertoires in COVID-19. Profiling relied on immunoSEQ multiplex PCR, and the TCRdb table lists in-frame clones only, not all of them. The sample shows about 90,000 clones, roughly nine tenths of them seen only once. Sequencing was done on a sample of peripheral blood. The origin of the receptors is a woman in her 70s with acute or convalescent COVID-19.

The chain employs TRBV5-1 and TRBJ1-3; TRBD1 might be the D (6 bases). V lost 2 bases to trimming and J lost 6 bases, with 9 bases between them. Germline V gene sequence: CDR1 SGHRS, CDR2 YFSETQ. The CDR3 covers 13 residues. The CDR3 region is CASSLGGTNTIYF. The CDR3 DNA reads TGCGCCAGCAGCTTAGGGGGAACAAACACCATATATTTT.

The rearrangement uses TRBV6-4 and TRBJ2-7; the D gene is possibly TRBD2 (5 bases). Trimming cost V 6 bases and J 6 bases, with 12 bases left between them. From germline, CDR1 is MRHNA and CDR2 SNTAGT. The CDR3 is made up of 12 amino acids. CDR3 residues: CASRGGFCEQYV. In DNA, the CDR3 is TGTGCCAGCAGGGGCGGGTTCTGCGAGCAGTACGTC.

This sequence joins TRBV4-1 and TRBJ2-3; D possibly corresponds to TRBD2 (6 bases). Germline V gives CDR1 MGHRA, CDR2 YSYEKL. This CDR3 contains 18 residues. Trimming left V 0 bases short and J 0 bases short, with 16 bases between. The CDR3, as DNA: TGCGCCAGCAGCCAAGATCTTAGGGCCCGGGGGAGCACAGATACGCAGTATTTT. Its protein is CASSQDLRARGSTDTQYF.

This chain joins TRBV28 and TRBJ2-2; 8 positions match TRBD2. V trimming: 2 bases; J trimming: 5 bases; junction bases outside the gene matches: 4. Germline values: CDR1 MDHEN, CDR2 SYDVKM. This CDR3 is built from 15 residues. This chain's CDR3 is CASSLAGGSTGELFF. The DNA of the CDR3 is TGTGCCAGCAGTTTAGCGGGAGGAAGTACCGGGGAGCTGTTTTTT. Full variable domain (rest looked up from reference TRBV28 and TRBJ2-2): DVKVTQSSRYLVKRTGEKVFLECVQDMDHENMFWYRQDPGLGLRLIYFSYDVKMKEKGDIPEGYSVSREKKERFSLILESASTNQTSMYLCASSLAGGSTGELFFGEGSRLTVL.

This rearrangement joins TRBV25-1 to TRBJ1-2, with D unclear. The ends were cut back, 6 bases at V and 2 bases at J, with 10 bases in the middle. Germline V gene lookup returns CDR1 MGHDK and CDR2 SYGVNS. This CDR3 spans 13 amino acids. CDR3 in amino acids: CASRAGENYGYTF. CDR3 in DNA: TGTGCCAGCAGGGCCGGGGAGAACTATGGCTACACCTTC.

This clone was seen more than once but under ten times. CDR3 loop: CASSLVTGANSPLHF. The CDR3 DNA follows: TGCGCCAGCAGCTTGGTAACAGGGGCCAATTCACCCCTCCACTTT. The chain employs TRBV5-1 and TRBJ1-6; 7 nucleotides align to TRBD1. V gave up 0 bases and J gave up 7 bases; unmatched junction bases: 4. The CDR3 is 15 residues long. From germline, CDR1 is SGHRS and CDR2 YFSETQ.

This clone has just a few counts. The rearrangement joins TRBV3-1 (or the pseudogene TRBV3-2) to TRBJ2-2; unclear D gene. Germline values: CDR1 LGHDT, CDR2 YNNKEL (reference sequence). V was cut by 0 bases and J by 3 bases, with 11 bases left in between. This CDR3 is 16 amino acids long. The CDR3: CASSQDRVEDTGELFF. As DNA, the CDR3 is TGTGCCAGCAGCCAAGATAGAGTAGAGGACACCGGGGAGCTGTTTTTT.

This clone occurred once. The chain recombines TRBV28 with TRBJ1-4; 7 bases are a match to TRBD1. CDR1 is MDHEN, CDR2 SYDVKM, per germline. The CDR3 contains 16 residues. With V trimmed by 5 bases and J by 13 bases, 19 bases remained unmatched. CDR3 nucleotide sequence: TGTGCCAGCAGTCCATCGGGACAGATCTCTGGAGGGAGACTGTTTTTT. Residues: CASSPSGQISGGRLFF.